These 10 T cell receptor beta chains share one sample of origin, sequenced in a study of T cell changes during pregnancy in multiple sclerosis. Assay: immunoSEQ multiplex PCR; the TCRdb copy retains only in-frame clones and omits some. The sample includes some 62,000 clones, 92% of them seen just once. Sample: peripheral blood, taken in the second trimester of pregnancy. Receptors originate from a female donor in good health, enrolled as a control in a pregnancy study.

The chain joins TRBV9 to TRBJ2-3, with 13 bases matching TRBD2. This CDR3 is built from 16 residues. Germline assignment: CDR1 SGDLS and CDR2 YYNGEE. J gave up 4 bases and V 3 bases, and 5 bases lay outside the gene matches. The DNA of the CDR3 is TGTGCCAGCAGCGGGAGACTAGCGGGAGGTTCAGATACGCAGTATTTT. Its protein product is CASSGRLAGGSDTQYF.

The CDR3 region is CASRPGQGFNEKLFF. CDR3 bases: TGTGCCAGCAGGCCGGGACAGGGATTTAATGAAAAACTGTTTTTT. This chain joins TRBV25-1 and TRBJ1-4, with 9 positions matching TRBD1. The V and J ends lost 6 bases and 4 bases, in that order; junction bases with no gene match: 6. Per germline, CDR1 MGHDK and CDR2 SYGVNS. There are 15 residues in the CDR3. Filled out from reference TRBV25-1 and TRBJ1-4, the complete variable domain reads EADIYQTPRYLVIGTGKKITLECSQTMGHDKMYWYQQDPGMELHLIHYSYGVNSTEKGDLSSESTVSRIRTEHFPLTLESARPSHTSQYLCASRPGQGFNEKLFFGSGTQLSVL.

This chain links TRBV7-3 with TRBJ2-5; a weak D match, TRBD2 (7 bases). The CDR3 loop spans 12 amino acids. The germline V gene has CDR1 SGHTA and CDR2 FQGTGA. The V end lost 6 bases, the J end lost 5 bases, and 10 bases lay between the germline ends. CDR3 region: CASRGGGETQYF. The CDR3 DNA sequence: TGTGCCAGCAGGGGAGGGGGGGAGACCCAGTACTTC.

This sequence joins TRBV5-1 and TRBJ1-2; D is possibly TRBD1 (5 bases). V was shortened by 0 bases and J by 6 bases, with 15 bases between the two germline ends. In germline, CDR1 is SGHRS, CDR2 YFSETQ. The CDR3 covers 15 residues. Here the CDR3 reads CASSLATGIGDGYTF. The CDR3 nucleotides are TGCGCCAGCAGCTTGGCCACAGGAATAGGAGATGGCTACACCTTC. Combining the CDR3 with reference TRBV5-1 and TRBJ1-2 gives the whole variable domain KAGVTQTPRYLIKTRGQQVTLSCSPISGHRSVSWYQQTPGQGLQFLFEYFSETQRNKGNFPGRFSGRQFSNSRSEMNVSTLELGDSALYLCASSLATGIGDGYTFGSGTRLTVV.

The chain employs TRBV27 and TRBJ2-3, with no clear D. The V gene's germline CDR1 is MNHEY and CDR2 SMNVEV (reference sequence). This CDR3 is built from 17 residues. The germline V and J ends were trimmed by 5 bases and 0 bases, with 18 bases remaining between them. The CDR3 DNA reads TGTGCCAGCAGTCCCCCTCCTAGATCTTCTAGCACAGATACGCAGTATTTT. It encodes CASSPPPRSSSTDTQYF.

This sequence joins TRBV7-9 and TRBJ1-1; D gene ambiguous. The CDR3 covers 14 residues. Germline CDR1 reads SEHNR; CDR2 reads FQNEAQ (reference sequence). With 1 base removed from V and 0 bases from J, the gap between germline ends came to 6 bases. The CDR3 DNA reads as TGTGCCAGCAGCTTAGGGGGAGTGAACACTGAAGCTTTCTTT. It is translated as CASSLGGVNTEAFF.

The CDR3 is CASSIDKAGTYNEQFF. The DNA of the CDR3 is TGTGCCAGTAGTATAGATAAGGCAGGCACCTACAATGAGCAGTTCTTC. The V gene is TRBV19, the J gene TRBJ2-1; D gene ambiguous. The CDR3 spans 16 residues. The germline V gene has CDR1 LNHDA and CDR2 SQIVND (reference sequence). V shed 0 bases and J shed 2 bases, with 11 bases lying between them. The variable domain in full, completed from reference TRBV19 and TRBJ2-1, reads DGGITQSPKYLFRKEGQNVTLSCEQNLNHDAMYWYRQDPGQGLRLIYYSQIVNDFQKGDIAEGYSVSREKKESFPLTVTSAQKNPTAFYLCASSIDKAGTYNEQFFGPGTRLTVL.

This chain joins TRBV21-1 and TRBJ2-4; the table names TRBD2, a call not compared with the DNA. TRBV21-1 is listed as a pseudogene. There are 16 residues in the CDR3. The CDR3 nucleotides read TGTGCCAGCAGCAAATGGAAGCGGAAGATCAAAAACATTCAGTACTTC. Amino acid sequence: CASSKWKRKIKNIQYF.

The chain links TRBV2 to TRBJ1-1; 8 nucleotides agree with TRBD1. Trimming at V came to 5 bases and at J to 4 bases, leaving 6 bases not matched to a gene. This CDR3 contains 14 residues. From germline, CDR1 is SNHLY and CDR2 FYNNEI. CDR3 DNA sequence: TGTGCCAGCAGTTCCCAGGGGGCTGGCACTGAAGCTTTCTTT. Amino acid sequence: CASSSQGAGTEAFF.

The chain couples TRBV7-9 to TRBJ2-3, with D maybe TRBD1 (5 bases). The V end lost 1 base, the J end lost 6 bases, and 17 bases lay between the germline ends. Germline loops: CDR1 SEHNR, CDR2 FQNEAQ (reference sequence). The CDR3 consists of 16 residues. In nucleotides, the CDR3 is TGTGCCAGCAGCTTAGGCTGGGGCCAAGCCTGGGATACGCAGTATTTT. Amino acid sequence: CASSLGWGQAWDTQYF.